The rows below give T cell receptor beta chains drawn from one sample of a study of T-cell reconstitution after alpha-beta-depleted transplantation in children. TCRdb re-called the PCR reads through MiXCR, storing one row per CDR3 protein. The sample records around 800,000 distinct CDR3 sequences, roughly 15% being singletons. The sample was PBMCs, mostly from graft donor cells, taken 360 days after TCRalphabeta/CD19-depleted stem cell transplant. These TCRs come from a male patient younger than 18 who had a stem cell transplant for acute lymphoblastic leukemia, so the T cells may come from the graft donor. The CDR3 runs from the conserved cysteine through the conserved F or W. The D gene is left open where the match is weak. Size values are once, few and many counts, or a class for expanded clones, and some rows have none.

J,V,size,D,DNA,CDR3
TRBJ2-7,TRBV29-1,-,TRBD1,TGCAGCGTTCAGGACAGGGGGATTTTATACGAGCAGTACTTC,CSVQDRGILYEQYF
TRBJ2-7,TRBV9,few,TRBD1,TGTGCCAGCAGCGTAAGACAGGGTGACGAGCAGTACTTC,CASSVRQGDEQYF
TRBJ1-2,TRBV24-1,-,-,TGTGCCACCAGTGACCCGCCCTATGGCTACACCTTC,CATSDPPYGYTF
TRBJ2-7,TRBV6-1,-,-,TGTGCCAGCAGTGAAGTCGGCAGTCGGACGGGGTTCCACGAGCAGTACTTC,CASSEVGSRTGFHEQYF
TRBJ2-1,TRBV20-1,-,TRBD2,TGCAGTGCTACCGGGACTAGCGTTGTCGATGAGCAGTTCTTC,CSATGTSVVDEQFF
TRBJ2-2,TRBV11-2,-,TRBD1,TGTGCCAGCTCGGACAGGGGGAACGGGGAGCTGTTTTTT,CASSDRGNGELFF
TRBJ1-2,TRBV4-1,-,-,TGCGCCAGCAGCCAAGTGGAGGGAGTCTATGGCTACACCTTC,CASSQVEGVYGYTF
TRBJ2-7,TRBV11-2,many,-,TGTGCCAGCAGCTCATCCCCCTCAGAGCAGTACTTC,CASSSSPSEQYF
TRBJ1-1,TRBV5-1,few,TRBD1,TGCGCCAGCAGCCGGACAGGTGGTAAGACTGAAGCTTTCTTT,CASSRTGGKTEAFF
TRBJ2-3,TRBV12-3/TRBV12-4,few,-,TGTGCCAGCAGTTTAAGGAGGGTTACGCAGTATTTT,CASSLRRVTQYF
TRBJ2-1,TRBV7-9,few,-,TGTGCCAGCAGCTTAAAATCCTATAACCATGAGCAGTTCTTC,CASSLKSYNHEQFF
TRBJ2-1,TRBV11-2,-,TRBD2,TGTGCCAGCTGTCCGTCCCCAGCGGGAGCGGACAATGAGCAGTTCTTC,CASCPSPAGADNEQFF
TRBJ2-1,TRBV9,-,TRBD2,TGTGCCAGCAGCGTAACTAGCGCGAGATACAATGAGCAGTTCTTC,CASSVTSARYNEQFF
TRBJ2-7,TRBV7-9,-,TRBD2,TGTGCCAGCAGCTCCGGACTAGCGAGGGGTGTTTACGAGCAGTACTTC,CASSSGLARGVYEQYF
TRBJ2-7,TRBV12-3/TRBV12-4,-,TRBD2,TGTGCCAGCAGTGCGACTAGCGGGAGCCGGGGGGGTCGCGAGCAGTACTTC,CASSATSGSRGGREQYF
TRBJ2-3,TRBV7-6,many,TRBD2,TGTGCCAGCAGCTTAGCGCCCGGGGGAGGGGAAGATACGCAGTATTTT,CASSLAPGGGEDTQYF
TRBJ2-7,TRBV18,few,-,TGTGCCAGCTCAGGTGACACTGTCTACGAGCAGTACTTC,CASSGDTVYEQYF
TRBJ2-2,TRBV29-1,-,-,TGCAGCGTTGAAGGAGGTAATACGAACACCGGGGAGCTGTTTTTT,CSVEGGNTNTGELFF
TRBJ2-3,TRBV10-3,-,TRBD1,TGTGCCATCAAGATGGACAGGGGACGCACAGATACGCAGTATTTT,CAIKMDRGRTDTQYF
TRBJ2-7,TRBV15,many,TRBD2,TGTGCCACCAGCGGAACTAGCGGCGAGCAGTACTTC,CATSGTSGEQYF
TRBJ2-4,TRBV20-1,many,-,TGCAGTGCTAGATTGATCGTGGGGGCAGGGGATAACATTCAGTACTTC,CSARLIVGAGDNIQYF
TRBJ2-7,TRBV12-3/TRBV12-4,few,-,TGTGCCAGCAGAAGGGACCTCTCCTACGAGCAGTACTTC,CASRRDLSYEQYF
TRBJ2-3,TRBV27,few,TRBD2,TGTGCCAGCAGTTATAAACGACTAGCGGTTGCTAGCACAGATACGCAGTATTTT,CASSYKRLAVASTDTQYF
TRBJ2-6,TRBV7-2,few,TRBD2,TGCCCCCAGACGCGGGGGAAGTTTCACTCTGGGGCCAACGTCCTGACTTTC,CPQTRGKFHSGANVLTF
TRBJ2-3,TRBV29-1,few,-,TGCAGCGTTGAAGACACAGGGCGGGGTACGCAGTATTTT,CSVEDTGRGTQYF